One sample yielded the 12 T cell receptor beta chains listed below, sequenced in a study of blood T cell repertoires in COVID-19. TCRdb's table, derived via immunoSEQ multiplex PCR, lists solely in-frame clones and lacks some. Here the sample spans 650,000 to 800,000 clones, 80% to 90% being singletons. Sequenced input: peripheral blood. Receptors were obtained from a woman aged 18-30 years with acute or convalescent COVID-19.

The chain combines TRBV4-3 with TRBJ2-1, with D possibly matching TRBD1 (6 bases). Germline loops: CDR1 LGHNA, CDR2 YSLEER. The CDR3 contains 13 residues. V dropped 1 base and J dropped 12 bases, with 13 bases sitting between them. The CDR3: CASSQARAQGQFF. The CDR3 nucleotides read TGCGCCAGCAGCCAAGCGCGGGCACAGGGGCAGTTCTTC.

The chain joins TRBV6-5 to TRBJ2-6; possible D gene TRBD1, 5 bases. With 5 bases removed from V and 2 bases from J, the gap between germline ends came to 10 bases. Germline V gene lookup returns CDR1 MNHEY and CDR2 SVGAGI. This CDR3 spans 15 amino acids. The CDR3 nucleotides are TGTGCCAGCAGTAAACAGGCGCCTGGGGCCAACGTCCTGACTTTC. This codes for CASSKQAPGANVLTF.

Written as DNA, the CDR3 is TGTGCCAGCAGCGGCCAGGGTAATTCACCCCTCCACTTT. Encoded protein: CASSGQGNSPLHF. The rearrangement uses TRBV13 and TRBJ1-6; tentative D call: TRBD1 (5 bases). Germline CDR1 PRHDT, CDR2 FYEKMQ (reference sequence). The germline V and J ends were trimmed by 5 bases and 6 bases, with 8 bases remaining between them. The CDR3 runs 13 residues.

This clone was seen only once. The chain recombines TRBV4-3 with TRBJ1-6, with D unresolved. V was clipped by 0 bases and J by 5 bases, with 11 bases between them. CDR1 and CDR2 from the germline V gene are LGHNA and YSLEER. The CDR3 runs to 16 residues. CDR3 sequence: CASSQDYRVNNSPLHF. The CDR3 region has the DNA TGCGCCAGCAGCCAAGACTATCGGGTGAATAATTCACCCCTCCACTTT.

The J gene is TRBJ2-1, the V gene TRBV23-1, with 9 bases aligning to TRBD2. TRBV23-1 is an ORF, and what it does is uncertain. This CDR3 contains 16 residues. The V segment lost 0 bases and the J segment 4 bases; nucleotides outside the gene matches: 4. CDR3 bases: TGCGCCAGCAGTCAATCTCGGCGGGGGGGTTACAATGAGCAGTTCTTC. Translating it yields CASSQSRRGGYNEQFF.

This chain uses TRBV20-1 with TRBJ2-3, with D possibly being TRBD1 (6 bases). Germline V CDR1 and CDR2: DFQATT, SNEGSKA (reference sequence). Trimming shortened V by 3 bases and J by 2 bases, and 18 bases separated the two germline ends. This CDR3 is built from 16 residues. The CDR3 spells CSASLRDNRHTDTQYF. The DNA for the CDR3 is TGCAGTGCTAGTCTCCGGGACAACCGACACACAGATACGCAGTATTTT.

V gene TRBV9 combines with J gene TRBJ2-6; TRBD2 matches 15 bases. Germline loops: CDR1 SGDLS, CDR2 YYNGEE. Trimming took 3 bases from V and 0 from J; bases not matched to a gene: 10. The CDR3 is made up of 21 amino acids. As DNA, the CDR3 is TGTGCCAGCAGCGCCCCCGGGACTAGCGGGGGGTGGAGCTCTGGGGCCAACGTCCTGACTTTC. This translates into CASSAPGTSGGWSSGANVLTF.

Here the CDR3 reads CASSLRQGAKNIQYF. The CDR3 nucleotides read TGTGCCAGCAGCCTCCGACAGGGGGCGAAAAACATTCAGTACTTC. The rearrangement joins TRBV7-6 to TRBJ2-4, with 10 bases matching TRBD1. V shed 5 bases and J 4 bases; nucleotides not matched to a gene: 5. This CDR3 is built from 15 residues. Germline CDR1 and CDR2: SGHVS and FNYEAQ.

The chain has TRBV7-8 and TRBJ1-6, with D possibly being TRBD1 (5 bases). The V gene's germline CDR1 is SGHVS and CDR2 FQNEAQ. This CDR3 is 14 amino acids long. The ends were cut back, 5 bases at V and 7 bases at J, with 12 bases in the middle. The CDR3: CASSMGGRNSPLHF. CDR3 DNA sequence: TGTGCCAGCAGCATGGGGGGGAGAAATTCACCCCTCCACTTT.

This chain links TRBV5-8 with TRBJ1-2; possibly TRBD1 for D (5 bases). The CDR3 spans 15 residues. V shed 2 bases and J shed 0 bases, with 11 bases lying between them. Germline assignment: CDR1 SGHTS and CDR2 YDEGEE. CDR3: CASSFSSGANYGYTF. DNA of the CDR3: TGTGCCAGCAGCTTTTCATCGGGGGCTAACTATGGCTACACCTTC.

V and J are TRBV4-1 and TRBJ1-2; D perhaps matches TRBD1 (6 bases). Germline CDR1 is MGHRA and CDR2 is YSYEKL. The CDR3 totals 18 residues. Trimming removed 0 bases at V and 7 bases at J, with 24 bases between. CDR3: CASSQEAWDYTGKGGYTF. DNA for the CDR3: TGCGCCAGCAGCCAAGAAGCATGGGATTATACAGGGAAAGGTGGCTACACCTTC.

The V gene is TRBV9, the J gene TRBJ1-2; TRBD1 is a possible D gene (5 bases). Germline CDR1 is SGDLS and CDR2 is YYNGEE. The V gene lost 3 bases and the J gene lost 2 bases, with 14 bases spanning the gap. The length of the CDR3 is 15 residues. The CDR3 DNA is TGTGCCAGCAGCGCCGGGGGTAACAAGAACTATGGCTACACCTTC. Translation: CASSAGGNKNYGYTF.